This TCR beta chain was captured in a study of T cell repertoires in cytomegalovirus infection. TCRdb processed the reads anew with MiXCR; each CDR3 protein has one entry. The sample has 150,000 to 200,000 distinct CDR3 sequences; about 20% are singletons. Germline lookup yields CDR1 MDHEN and CDR2 SYDVKM. The CDR3 runs 12 residues. Trimming stripped 2 bases from V and 6 bases from J, with 7 bases between. The chain uses TRBV28 and TRBJ1-2; D not resolved. The TCR comes from a human donor in good health (CMV status not recorded). Some clones in this sample may be carry-over from other donors' samples. Sequencing was done on a sample of PBMCs. CDR3 sequence (DNA): TGTGCCAGCAGTTTAGCCGGGAATGGCTACACCTTC. It is translated as CASSLAGNGYTF.